This T cell receptor beta chain was sequenced for a study of OX40 agonist ivuxolimab in advanced cancers. Across the study: People who had prior anti-PD-1, anti-PD-L1 or anti-CTLA-4 therapy could take part, and 40% had some.

Sequenced by immunoSEQ multiplex PCR; TCRdb stores in-frame clones only, minus some. The data show over 150,000 clones, 94% seen once. General study findings and limits: Clonal expansion was seen in CD4+ and CD8+ blood T cells by week 6 at 0.1 to 3.0 mg/kg.

Points on this clone: Its antigen is unknown.

The CDR3 sequence is 15 residues long. Trimming removed 2 bases from V and 2 bases from J, with 12 bases in between. The germline V gene has CDR1 SGHTA and CDR2 FQGNSA. This chain joins TRBV7-2 and TRBJ1-1, with a tentative D call TRBD1 (6 bases). This material consisted of CD4+ or CD8+ T cells sorted from blood, taken in a trial of the OX40 agonist ivuxolimab. This receptor was identified in an adult with an advanced solid tumor such as melanoma, head and neck, liver or kidney cancer. The CDR3 DNA follows: TGTGCCAGCAGCTTACACAGGGCTTTAAACACTGAAGCTTTCTTT. Its protein is CASSLHRALNTEAFF.